This T cell receptor (beta chain) was captured by sequencing in a study of shared clonotypes between healthy human individuals. The repertoire was sequenced with immunoSEQ multiplex PCR; TCRdb's copy has only in-frame clones and lacks some. The sample gives hundreds of thousands of clones, approximately 79% of which show up once; 1.7% is in the top ten. Between the trimmed V and J ends, which lost 6 bases and 0 bases, there was a span of 12 bases. Germline-derived CDR1 and CDR2 are MDHEN and SYDVKM. This CDR3 comprises 14 residues. The chain joins TRBV28 to TRBJ2-7, with D hard to call. The sequenced sample consisted of memory CD4+ T cells sorted from blood. The subset denotes: CD45RA-negative fraction. This TCR was sampled from a woman aged 25 to 39 in good health. The CDR3 bases are TGTGCCAGCAGCAACCCAGGAGCCTCCTACGAGCAGTACTTC. Residues: CASSNPGASYEQYF.